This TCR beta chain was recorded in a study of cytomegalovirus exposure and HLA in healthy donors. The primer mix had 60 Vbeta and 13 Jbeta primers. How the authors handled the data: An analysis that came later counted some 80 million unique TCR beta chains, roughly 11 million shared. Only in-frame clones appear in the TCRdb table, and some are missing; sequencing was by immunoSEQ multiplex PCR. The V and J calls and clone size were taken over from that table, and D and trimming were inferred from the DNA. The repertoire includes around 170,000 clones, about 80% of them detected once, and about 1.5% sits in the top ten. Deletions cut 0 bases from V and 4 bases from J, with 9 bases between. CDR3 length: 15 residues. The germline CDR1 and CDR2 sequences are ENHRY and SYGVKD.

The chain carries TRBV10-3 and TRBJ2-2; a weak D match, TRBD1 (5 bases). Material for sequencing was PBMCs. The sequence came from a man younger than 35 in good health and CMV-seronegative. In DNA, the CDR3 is TGTGCCATCAGTGAGTCAATGGGGCCCACCGGGGAGCTGTTTTTT. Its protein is CAISESMGPTGELFF.